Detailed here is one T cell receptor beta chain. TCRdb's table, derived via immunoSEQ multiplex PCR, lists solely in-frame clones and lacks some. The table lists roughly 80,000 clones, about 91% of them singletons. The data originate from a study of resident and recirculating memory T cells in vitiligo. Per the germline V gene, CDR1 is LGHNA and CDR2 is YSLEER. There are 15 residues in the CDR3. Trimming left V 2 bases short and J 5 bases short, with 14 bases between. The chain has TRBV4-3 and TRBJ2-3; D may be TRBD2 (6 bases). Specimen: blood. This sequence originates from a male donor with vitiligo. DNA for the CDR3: TGCGCCAGCAGCCAAAATACGGGGGAGAGAGATACGCAGTATTTT. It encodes CASSQNTGERDTQYF.